The sequence of this T cell receptor (beta chain) was determined in a study of CXCR3-negative and CXCR3-positive naive CD8 T cells (dated by TCRdb to the late 2010s). About the study as a whole: In total, some 140 million TRB reads were obtained, corresponding to roughly 1.5 +/- 0.3 million reads per library. Diversity and physicochemical repertoire analyses were performed on 11 donors pooled from two independent experiments. For the TRBV-TRBJ cluster analysis, the naive subsets came from 5 donors, while the memory cells came from 3 donors. Overall study outcomes, separate from this receptor: Freshly isolated PBMCs were used for most assays because CXCR3 expression partially decreased after cryopreservation. Compared with CXCR3-negative naive cells, CXCR3-positive naive cells had TRB CDR3s with higher hydrophobicity (lower Kidera factor 4), lower energy, and higher strength and volume indices. Because surface CD5, which has been linked to self-reactivity in mice, was comparable between naive subsets, TCR interaction strength was also inferred from TRB CDR3 physicochemical properties. Repertoire diversity was comparably high in both naive subsets but much lower in memory CD8+ T cells. Similar TRBV-TRBJ usage was shown by naive CXCR3-negative and CXCR3-positive cells from the same donor, whereas distinct patterns were shown by memory cells.

For each CD8+ T cell subset, flow sorting was done in triplicate, and 300,000 to 350,000 cells per subset went directly into RLT lysis buffer. Naive CD8+ T cells were defined stringently as CD45RO-CCR7+CD27+CD95- to exclude memory contaminants. Using standard density gradient centrifugation, peripheral blood mononuclear cells were isolated from buffy coats. A FACSAria III was used to flow-sort naive CXCR3-negative and CXCR3-positive CD8+ T cells. Total RNA was extracted from sorted cells with an RNeasy Mini Kit. With regard to this clonotype: It has no known antigen specificity.

From the germline V gene, CDR1 is KGHSH and CDR2 is LQKENI. From its cysteine to its phenylalanine, the CDR3 spans 16 amino acids. DNA is not on record. Sequencing was performed on a NextSeq 550. The Human TCR Profiling Kit (MiLaboratory) was used to prepare UMI-labeled 5' RACE TRB cDNA libraries. cDNA synthesis used the entire amount of extracted RNA, and PCR amplification then used the entire amount of cDNA produced. Libraries were prepared in parallel with an identical number of PCR cycles. Regarding the original processing steps: About 53,000 +/- 9,400 unique UMI-labeled TRB cDNA molecules per library were extracted with MIGEC and MiXCR, with at least two reads per UMI required. On average, roughly 40,000 +/- 10,000 functional in-frame TRB CDR3 nucleotide clonotypes lacking stop codons were found per library. After downsampling to 5000 UMI-labeled TRB molecules per sample, diversity metrics, including normalized Shannon-Wiener and Chao1, were computed in VDJtools. For the central five CDR3 residues, VDJtools calculated physicochemical properties weighted by clonotype size, namely interaction energy, strength, volume and Kidera factor 4. TCRdb reprocessed the reads; each CDR3 protein sequence makes one entry, and DNA is unavailable. TCRdb, not the authors, supplied the V and J calls. The sample has tens of thousands of distinct CDR3 sequences on record. 0.9% to 1.2% of the sample is in the top ten clones.

This receptor chain uses TRBV18 and TRBJ2-3; the TCRdb D gene call, TRBD1, has no DNA to confirm it. The source of this sequence is a human donor in good health. Some clones in this sample may be carry-over from other donors' samples. The sequenced sample consisted of naive CXCR3- CD8+ T cells from blood. In the paper's terms, the cell subset or site label means: CD45RO-CCR7+CD27+CD95- naive CD8+ T cells lacking CXCR3 (TNR3-). The CDR3: CASSPRSRQSTDTQYF.